A selection of T cell receptor beta chains follows, all from one sample in a study of T cell repertoires in cytomegalovirus infection. TCRdb reprocessed the reads via MiXCR and lists one record per CDR3 protein. The table shows roughly 500,000 distinct CDR3 sequences, with approximately 10% occurring only once. Input material: PBMCs. All receptors come from a human donor in good health (CMV status not recorded). Some clones in this sample may be carry-over from other donors' samples. CDR3s leave out the opening cysteine and the closing phenylalanine or tryptophan.

V	J	CDR3
TRBV10-3	TRBJ1-1	AISESKGYSEAF
TRBV11-2	TRBJ2-2	ASSSGTGLNTGELF
TRBV11-3	TRBJ2-3	ASSSGKLAGSTDTQY
TRBV30	TRBJ2-7	ACPTGTSSYERY
TRBV12-3/TRBV12-4	TRBJ2-5	ASGLRETQY
TRBV5-5	TRBJ2-1	ASSLQGGRDEQF
TRBV20-1	TRBJ2-3	SARGEPRTQY
TRBV2	TRBJ2-2	ARGYSTGELF
TRBV7-4	TRBJ2-1	ASSPQRGRVGKGVNEQF
TRBV14	TRBJ1-6	ASSPGGRDGSPLH
TRBV6-6	TRBJ2-7	ASTPTRREQY
TRBV7-3	TRBJ2-7	ASSLTIGQGYEQY
TRBV2	TRBJ2-6	ASRRGSSGANVLT
TRBV18	TRBJ2-7	ASSPPEQGTYEQY
TRBV15	TRBJ1-5	ATSISHINNQPQH
TRBV6-6	TRBJ1-2	ASRGTGGDGYT
TRBV18	TRBJ2-2	ASSPQGPANTGELF
TRBV6-5	TRBJ2-3	ASSYSMVAGGRLYTQY
TRBV29-1	TRBJ1-1	SVEMGQGGSEAF
TRBV7-6	TRBJ1-6	ASSLGIYNSPLH
TRBV2	TRBJ2-5	ASREGKLQETQY
TRBV7-9	TRBJ2-4	ASSPGAGGPAKNIQY
TRBV28	TRBJ1-2	ASSLPTGVHYGYT
TRBV5-4	TRBJ1-1	ASSLWGLGTEAF
TRBV3-1	TRBJ1-1	ASGGFNTEAF
TRBV20-1	TRBJ2-2	SARWQGTTGELF
TRBV12-3/TRBV12-4	TRBJ2-1	ASSLSRGRQF
TRBV5-4	TRBJ2-3	ASSTRTSGGPDTQY
TRBV7-9	TRBJ1-2	ASNVHWSKQANYGYT
TRBV12-3/TRBV12-4	TRBJ1-2	ASSPPGQNYGYT
TRBV6-1	TRBJ1-1	ASSTAPNTEAF
TRBV7-9	TRBJ2-7	ASRSTSGASEQY
TRBV14	TRBJ2-7	ASSQETSAYSYEQY
TRBV7-8	TRBJ2-1	ASSLGLAGAEQF
TRBV20-1	TRBJ2-5	SSAPGTQY
TRBV29-1	TRBJ2-3	SVERGRPDTQY
TRBV20-1	TRBJ2-7	SARDQTSGSYEQY
TRBV28	TRBJ1-3	ASSWTAGNTIY
TRBV11-3	TRBJ1-1	ASSDRTRQDTEAF
TRBV7-9	TRBJ1-5	ASSLTGSYQPQH
TRBV27	TRBJ2-1	ASSLDPTNGEQF
TRBV28	TRBJ1-5	ASSVSSSEQPQH
TRBV2	TRBJ2-7	ASRGQGARALDPYEQY
TRBV7-9	TRBJ1-2	ASSGDRGDYGYT
TRBV7-3	TRBJ2-2	ASSLTSGGTGELF
TRBV25-1	TRBJ1-1	ASSQNNLSIIRTEAF
TRBV6-1	TRBJ2-3	ASRAGASGALDTQY
TRBV3-1	TRBJ1-6	ASSRNREESYNSPLH
TRBV6-1	TRBJ1-2	ASWTGGDRTGYGYT
TRBV3-1	TRBJ1-1	ASSHTGMPNTEAF
TRBV5-4	TRBJ1-4	ASSLGQGEKLF
TRBV7-9	TRBJ2-7	ASSPPGYEQY
TRBV6-6	TRBJ2-7	ASTGTGATYEQY